This TCR beta chain was recorded in a study of blood T cell repertoires in COVID-19. Study details: Sites in the United States, Italy and Spain provided acute and convalescent COVID-19 samples. In each case, the material was cDNA or gDNA derived from T cells, B-cell-depleted T cells, or PBMCs.

V lost 5 bases and J lost 3, with 11 bases in between. Germline CDR1 and CDR2: SGHTS and YDEGEE. The CDR3 contains 13 residues. In the authors' methods: Counts of nucleated cells, estimated from reference gene primer amplification, were obtained. Method: immunoSEQ multiplex PCR; TCRdb's copy keeps in-frame clones and lacks some. For V, J and clone size, that table is used; D and trimming come from the DNA. The table shows over 100,000 clones, with 86% occurring only once. The chain carries TRBV5-8 and TRBJ2-5; tentative D call: TRBD1 (6 bases). The source is a middle-aged man with acute or convalescent COVID-19. The material sequenced was peripheral blood. The CDR3 is CASRTNREETQYF. The CDR3 nucleotides read TGTGCCAGCAGAACCAACAGGGAAGAGACCCAGTACTTC.